Below, 20 T cell receptor beta chains from the same sample are listed, as sequenced in a study of cytomegalovirus exposure and HLA in healthy donors. The PCR was carried out with 60 Vbeta primers and 13 Jbeta primers. Assay used: immunoSEQ multiplex PCR; TCRdb lists only in-frame clones, some missing. The sample includes about 170,000 clones, roughly 78% of them seen just once. Sample: PBMCs. Receptors were obtained from a woman aged 50 to 60 in good health and CMV-seropositive.

V gene TRBV14 combines with J gene TRBJ1-2; D remains ambiguous. The CDR3 contains 17 residues. V lost 0 bases and J lost 1, with 15 bases in between. Germline values: CDR1 SGHDN, CDR2 FVKESK. The CDR3 bases are TGTGCCAGCAGCCAAGATCAACTGGCGGTGGGTAACTATGGCTACACCTTC. It is translated as CASSQDQLAVGNYGYTF.

The gene calls are TRBV28 and TRBJ2-5; D remains unclear. The ends were cut back, 6 bases at V and 4 bases at J, with 6 bases in the middle. The CDR3 sequence is 11 residues long. Germline V gene lookup returns CDR1 MDHEN and CDR2 SYDVKM. CDR3 DNA sequence: TGTGCCAGCAGCCTAACAGAGACCCAGTACTTC. This codes for CASSLTETQYF.

This chain connects TRBV29-1 to TRBJ1-3, with a tentative D call TRBD1 (5 bases). This CDR3 region has 12 residues. V shed 3 bases and J shed 5 bases, with 8 bases lying between them. Germline CDR1 and CDR2: SQVTM and ANQGSEA. The CDR3 bases are TGCAGCGTTGATCAGGGTAGAAACACCATATATTTT. Translated: CSVDQGRNTIYF.

V usage is TRBV4-1 and J usage is TRBJ2-7, with TRBD2 identical over 11 bases. Per the germline V gene, CDR1 is MGHRA and CDR2 is YSYEKL. Unmatched junction bases numbered 3, after V lost 3 bases and J lost 2 bases. The CDR3 loop spans 15 amino acids. This chain's CDR3 is CASSHPSGGTYEQYF. The CDR3 DNA reads as TGCGCCAGCAGCCACCCTAGCGGGGGGACCTACGAGCAGTACTTC.

This clone showed up just once. This chain connects TRBV19 to TRBJ1-2; 9 bases align to TRBD1. Trimming at V came to 9 bases and at J to 6 bases, leaving 14 bases not matched to a gene. There are 15 residues in the CDR3. The germline V gene encodes CDR1 LNHDA and CDR2 SQIVND (reference sequence). The DNA for the CDR3 is TGTGCCAGCATCGTGCACAGGGGGCTTGCGGATGGCTACACCTTC. Its protein is CASIVHRGLADGYTF.

CDR3 region: CAVTPGLAGEQYF. CDR3 DNA sequence: TGTGCCGTAACCCCGGGACTAGCGGGCGAGCAGTACTTC. The chain couples TRBV10-3 to TRBJ2-7, with 12 nucleotides matching TRBD2. Germline lookup yields CDR1 ENHRY and CDR2 SYGVKD. V lost 11 bases to trimming and J lost 6 bases; unmatched junction nucleotides: 8. The CDR3 covers 13 residues.

This chain uses TRBV5-6 with TRBJ2-7; D may be TRBD2 (5 bases). The CDR3 spans 14 residues. Trimming cost V 5 bases and J 4 bases, with 16 bases left between them. Per germline, CDR1 SGHDT and CDR2 YYEEEE. The CDR3 here is CASSTASRGYEQYF. CDR3 nucleotide sequence: TGTGCCAGCAGTACGGCCAGTCGGGGATACGAGCAGTACTTC.

This clone was counted only a few times. The V call is TRBV19, the J call TRBJ1-3; TRBD1 matches 7 bases. In germline, CDR1 is LNHDA, CDR2 SQIVND (reference sequence). V lost 5 bases, J lost 0 bases, and 1 base stayed unmatched. This CDR3 has 14 residues. The CDR3: CASSWTGSGNTIYF. CDR3 bases: TGTGCCAGTAGTTGGACAGGCTCTGGAAACACCATATATTTT.

V and J are TRBV29-1 and TRBJ2-3, with TRBD1 matching 7 bases. The CDR3 loop spans 11 amino acids. With 6 bases clipped from V and 5 bases from J, the junction kept 2 bases outside the gene matches. Germline V lookup: CDR1 SQVTM, CDR2 ANQGSEA. This CDR3 reads CSVRQGDTQYF. CDR3 nucleotide sequence: TGCAGCGTCCGACAGGGAGATACGCAGTATTTT.

The J gene is TRBJ1-6, the V gene TRBV9, with TRBD1 as a possible D gene (5 bases). The V gene lost 4 bases and the J gene lost 7 bases, with 24 bases spanning the gap. The V gene's germline CDR1 is SGDLS and CDR2 YYNGEE. The CDR3 length is 18 residues. CDR3 sequence: CASSPHRDWAVGNSPLHF. Here the CDR3 DNA reads TGTGCCAGCAGCCCCCATAGGGACTGGGCAGTTGGAAATTCACCCCTCCACTTT.

The chain employs TRBV2 and TRBJ2-1; TRBD2 might be the D (5 bases). CDR1 and CDR2 from the germline V gene are SNHLY and FYNNEI. V was clipped by 7 bases and J by 9 bases, with 16 bases between them. The CDR3 length is 13 residues. The CDR3 region is CASILIGVGEQFF. CDR3 DNA sequence: TGTGCCAGCATTCTTATCGGGGTGGGTGAGCAGTTCTTC. Full variable domain (rest looked up from reference TRBV2 and TRBJ2-1): EPEVTQTPSHQVTQMGQEVILRCVPISNHLYFYWYRQILGQKVEFLVSFYNNEISEKSEIFDDQFSVERPDGSNFTLKIRSTKLEDSAMYFCASILIGVGEQFFGPGTRLTVL.

The rearrangement uses TRBV11-2 and TRBJ2-5, with D tentatively TRBD2 (6 bases). The CDR3 covers 14 residues. The V gene's germline CDR1 is SGHAT and CDR2 FQNNGV. Trimming removed 4 bases from V and 3 bases from J, with 12 bases in between. The CDR3 DNA follows: TGTGCCAGCAGCTCCTCCCGACTAGAAGAGACCCAGTACTTC. Translated, it gives CASSSSRLEETQYF. The full variable domain, in which reference TRBV11-2 and TRBJ2-5 provide the parts outside the CDR3, is EAGVAQSPRYKIIEKRQSVAFWCNPISGHATLYWYQQILGQGPKLLIQFQNNGVVDDSQLPKDRFSAERLKGVDSTLKIQPAKLEDSAVYLCASSSSRLEETQYFGPGTRLLVL.

The chain is built from TRBV7-9 and TRBJ2-5, with TRBD1 matching 8 bases. With 3 bases clipped from V and 5 bases from J, the junction kept 2 bases outside the gene matches. This CDR3 spans 13 amino acids. Germline V lookup: CDR1 SEHNR, CDR2 FQNEAQ (reference sequence). Here the CDR3 DNA reads TGTGCCAGCAGCTTGGACAGGGCGGAGACCCAGTACTTC. Translation gives CASSLDRAETQYF.

Turning to this clone: Distinct nucleotide sequences in the sample also encode this CDR3. The V and J genes are TRBV9 and TRBJ1-3; possibly TRBD1 for D (5 bases). The ends were cut back, 2 bases at V and 4 bases at J, with 10 bases in the middle. Germline CDR1 and CDR2: SGDLS and YYNGEE. The CDR3 loop spans 14 amino acids. The CDR3 loop is CASSVAGSGNTIYF. The CDR3 coding sequence is TGTGCCAGCAGCGTGGCAGGGTCCGGAAACACCATATATTTT.

DNA for the CDR3: TGTGCCAGCAGCAAAGACATCCTTGCTAACTATGGCTACACCTTC. Its translation: CASSKDILANYGYTF. V and J are TRBV6-5 and TRBJ1-2; D gene unclear. Germline V CDR1 and CDR2: MNHEY, SVGAGI. V lost 6 bases and J lost 0, with 14 bases in between. The length of the CDR3 is 15 residues.

The chain combines TRBV2 with TRBJ2-3, with 7 bases fitting TRBD1. This CDR3 region has 15 residues. Germline V gene sequence: CDR1 SNHLY, CDR2 FYNNEI. Trimming removed 5 bases from V and 0 bases from J; junction bases left unmatched: 5. The DNA for the CDR3 is TGTGCCAGCAGTACGACAGGGCCGAGCACAGATACGCAGTATTTT. Its protein product is CASSTTGPSTDTQYF.

This chain links TRBV2 with TRBJ2-5; TRBD2 matches at 16 bases. The CDR3 is 17 amino acids. From germline, CDR1 is SNHLY and CDR2 FYNNEI. J was trimmed by 5 bases and V by 6 bases; bases with no gene match: 9. CDR3 DNA sequence: TGTGCCAGCAGGACAGGGACTAGCGGGGGGGTCGGGGAGACCCAGTACTTC. It specifies CASRTGTSGGVGETQYF.

This clone was observed a single time. The chain carries TRBV7-2 and TRBJ2-4, with TRBD1 matching over 7 bases. This CDR3 is built from 14 residues. Germline assignment: CDR1 SGHTA and CDR2 FQGNSA. V gave up 0 bases and J gave up 6 bases; unmatched junction bases: 2. CDR3 sequence reads: CASSLAGGLNIQYF. In nucleotides, the CDR3 is TGTGCCAGCAGCTTAGCAGGGGGCTTAAACATTCAGTACTTC.

DNA of the CDR3: TGTGCCTGGAGCCTCCGAGACACCATATATTTT. Protein product: CAWSLRDTIYF. This chain links TRBV30 with TRBJ1-3; D uncertain. The germline V gene encodes CDR1 GTSNPN and CDR2 SVGIG (reference sequence). The CDR3 extends over 11 amino acids. V was clipped by 3 bases and J by 8 bases, with 8 bases between them.

The chain is built from TRBV18 and TRBJ1-1; the D is unclear. Trimming stripped 2 bases from V and 10 bases from J, with 8 bases between. The CDR3 has 11 residues. CDR1 and CDR2 from the germline V gene are KGHSH and LQKENI. The CDR3 DNA is TGTGCCAGCTCACCAGGAGAGGCAGCTTTCTTT. Its protein is CASSPGEAAFF.